This TCR beta chain was sequenced in a study of T cells in localized non-small cell lung cancer. Whole-study findings and limits: In adjacent lung appeared a median roughly 56 of the top 100 tumor clones. Uninvolved adjacent lung had higher T cell clonality than tumor and all other tissues. The study linked higher blood T cell density to longer overall survival.

Clones were read by immunoSEQ multiplex PCR, and TCRdb kept only the in-frame ones, dropping some. The table has fewer than 90,000 clones, 84% seen once. The V gene lost 6 bases and the J gene lost 5 bases, with 22 bases spanning the gap. Looked up from germline, CDR1 is MDHEN and CDR2 is SYDVKM. This CDR3 is built from 17 residues. In its sample, this clone was seen once. Its antigen is still unknown. Source: peripheral blood, taken before any cancer treatment. The chain joins TRBV28 to TRBJ2-2, with unresolved D. The TCR was taken from a man aged 35 to 70 with stage I lung adenocarcinoma. CDR3 DNA sequence: TGTGCCAGCAGAATCTCGATTACCCAACGAAGTACCGGGGAGCTGTTTTTT. As protein: CASRISITQRSTGELFF. Full variable domain (missing parts from reference TRBV28 and TRBJ2-2): DVKVTQSSRYLVKRTGEKVFLECVQDMDHENMFWYRQDPGLGLRLIYFSYDVKMKEKGDIPEGYSVSREKKERFSLILESASTNQTSMYLCASRISITQRSTGELFFGEGSRLTVL.